These 5 T cell receptor beta chains originate from one sample sequenced in a study of blood T cell repertoires in COVID-19. Assay used: immunoSEQ multiplex PCR; TCRdb lists only in-frame clones, some missing. The profile shows fewer than 85,000 clones, under 80% of them singletons. The sample comprised peripheral blood. The receptor source for this set is a woman older than 75 with active or convalescent COVID-19.

This clone appeared once. Other DNA variants within this sample encode the same CDR3. The V call is TRBV2, the J call TRBJ1-2, with a tentative D call TRBD1 (6 bases). V dropped 5 bases and J dropped 1 base, with 8 bases sitting between them. CDR3 length: 13 amino acids. Per the germline V gene, CDR1 is SNHLY and CDR2 is FYNNEI. CDR3 protein: CASSRDINYGYTF. CDR3 coding DNA: TGTGCCAGCAGTAGGGACATTAACTATGGCTACACCTTC.

The chain recombines TRBV14 with TRBJ2-3; TRBD2 aligns across 14 bases. After removal of 1 base from V and 7 bases from J, the junction contained 4 bases not matched to a gene. The CDR3 consists of 16 residues. Germline V gene sequence: CDR1 SGHDN, CDR2 FVKESK. DNA for the CDR3: TGTGCCAGCAGCCAAGGACTAGCGGGGGGGCCGAATACGCAGTATTTT. It yields the protein CASSQGLAGGPNTQYF.

CDR3 residues: CASSPRRQGGGRNYGELFF. CDR3 DNA sequence: TGTGCCAGCAGTCCCCGTAGACAGGGCGGGGGGCGGAATTACGGGGAGCTGTTTTTT. The chain is built from TRBV6-6 and TRBJ2-2; a weak D match, TRBD2 (8 bases). CDR3 length: 19 amino acids. Trimming stripped 5 bases from V and 7 bases from J, with 29 bases between. Germline V gives CDR1 MNHNY, CDR2 SVGAGI (reference sequence).

This chain links TRBV6-1 with TRBJ2-7; 9 bases align to TRBD1. From germline, CDR1 is MNHNS and CDR2 SASEGT. The CDR3 is 15 residues long. J gave up 5 bases and V 3 bases, and 8 bases lay outside the gene matches. CDR3 in DNA: TGTGCCAGCAGTGACCCGGGACAGGGTGTCGACGAGCAGTACTTC. This sequence encodes CASSDPGQGVDEQYF.

CDR3 in amino acids: CASSLAGGRETQYF. The DNA of the CDR3 is TGTGCCAGCAGCTTAGCCGGGGGGCGAGAGACCCAGTACTTC. This chain uses TRBV7-9 with TRBJ2-5, with a weak D call TRBD2 (7 bases). The CDR3 has 14 residues. Germline lookup yields CDR1 SEHNR and CDR2 FQNEAQ (reference sequence). Trimming removed 0 bases from V and 4 bases from J, with 9 bases in between.